This TCR beta chain originates from a study of T cell repertoires in cytomegalovirus infection. Study in general: CMV infection plus the matching HLA type was flagged by public TCR beta signatures. Study results and caveats: HLA-C-restricted CMV-specific TCR beta clonotypes prevailed in the ex vivo response.

As to this clonotype: Its antigen remains unknown.

TCRdb processed the reads anew with MiXCR; each CDR3 protein has one entry. The data show approximately 100,000 distinct CDR3 sequences, roughly a quarter seen once. This CDR3 region has 12 residues. Trimming shortened V by 6 bases and J by 8 bases, and 11 bases separated the two germline ends. The sequenced material came from CD8+ T cells from PBMCs. The chain combines TRBV12-3 or TRBV12-4 with TRBJ1-5; D is perhaps TRBD1 (6 bases). The TCR was taken from a human donor in good health (CMV status not recorded). Some clones in this sample may be carry-over from other donors' samples. The DNA for the CDR3 is TGTGCCAGCAGCAAGGGGGTCGAGCCCCAGCATTTT. Translating it yields CASSKGVEPQHF.